Below, 23 T cell receptor beta chains from the same sample are listed, as sequenced in a study of identical twins (TCRdb year 2016). Library method: 5' RACE. Sequencing took place on an Illumina HiSeq 2000. TCRdb applied fastp at Q25 and MiXCR to the public reads, then kept only in-frame beta chains. CDR3 protein sequences are deduplicated, and each keeps its most common genes and DNA. Counted in this sample were 500,000 to 600,000 distinct CDR3 sequences; roughly 21% of them appeared once. Of the sample, about 0.99% falls within the top ten clones. These same records also appear under a second study, on T cells expressing NK-cell markers.

Source material: CD4+ T cells sorted from blood. Receptor source: a woman under 30 in good health.

This clonotype was detected a few times. The rearrangement joins TRBV20-1 to TRBJ1-1; tentative D call: TRBD1 (5 bases). Germline V gives CDR1 DFQATT, CDR2 SNEGSKA (reference sequence). This CDR3 has 14 amino acids. Trimming left V 1 base short and J 4 bases short, with 13 bases between. DNA for the CDR3: TGCAGTGCTAGAGCGACGCAGGGTGGCACTGAAGCTTTCTTT. Amino acid sequence: CSARATQGGTEAFF.

This clonotype was picked up many times. The CDR3 region is CAISAWREGLNEQFF. CDR3 DNA sequence: TGTGCCATCAGTGCGTGGCGGGAGGGTCTCAATGAGCAGTTCTTC. J is TRBJ2-1 and V is TRBV10-3, with 9 bases matching TRBD2. With 4 bases clipped from V and 6 bases from J, the junction kept 7 bases outside the gene matches. Germline V gene lookup returns CDR1 ENHRY and CDR2 SYGVKD. The CDR3 contains 15 residues.

CDR3 sequence reads: CASSEAVPARGTQYF. CDR3 nucleotides: TGTGCCAGCAGTGAAGCTGTTCCGGCCAGGGGGACCCAGTACTTC. The chain employs TRBV25-1 and TRBJ2-5, with D possibly matching TRBD1 (6 bases). Per the germline V gene, CDR1 is MGHDK and CDR2 is SYGVNS. There are 15 residues in the CDR3. Deletions cut 2 bases from V and 7 bases from J, with 17 bases between.

The chain carries TRBV7-2 and TRBJ2-7, with D possibly TRBD2 on 6 matching bases. CDR1 and CDR2 (germline): SGHTA, FQGNSA. The CDR3 length is 14 residues. V shed 3 bases and J shed 7 bases, with 16 bases lying between them. This chain's CDR3 is CASSLGPRGREQYF. The CDR3 DNA is TGTGCCAGCAGCTTGGGGCCGCGTGGGAGGGAGCAGTACTTC.

This clonotype showed up just a few times. The rearrangement links TRBV5-1 to TRBJ1-1; D unresolved. This CDR3 is 13 amino acids long. V was trimmed by 2 bases and J by 1 base, leaving 6 bases between them. In germline, CDR1 is SGHRS, CDR2 YFSETQ. CDR3 sequence reads: CASSFWENTEAFF. CDR3 coding DNA: TGCGCCAGCAGCTTTTGGGAGAACACTGAAGCTTTCTTT.

About this clonotype: One end of the junction varies from germline; a read error may be responsible. The V gene is TRBV15, the J gene TRBJ1-2; no definite D call. The germline V gene encodes CDR1 LNHNV and CDR2 YYDKDF (reference sequence). The CDR3 spans 14 residues. The CDR3 DNA sequence: TGTGCCACCAGCAGAGATTTTGGGTTTTATGGCTACACTTTC. Protein sequence: CATSRDFGFYGYTF.

This clonotype was counted between two and nine times. This rearrangement joins TRBV5-1 to TRBJ1-2; D remains unclear. This CDR3 contains 14 residues. Deletions cut 0 bases from V and 2 bases from J, with 8 bases between. The germline CDR1 and CDR2 sequences are SGHRS and YFSETQ. The CDR3 protein is CASSLELENYGYTF. The CDR3 DNA is TGCGCCAGCAGCTTGGAGTTAGAGAACTATGGCTACACCTTC.

This clonotype was found a few times. This chain uses TRBV20-1 with TRBJ2-7, with D possibly being TRBD1 or TRBD2 (5 bases each). Between the trimmed V and J ends, which lost 3 bases and 4 bases, there was a span of 10 bases. The V gene's germline CDR1 is DFQATT and CDR2 SNEGSKA (reference sequence). The CDR3 covers 12 residues. As DNA, the CDR3 is TGCAGTGCTAGCCAGGGACGATACGAGCAGTACTTC. Protein product: CSASQGRYEQYF.

The chain employs TRBV4-1 and TRBJ2-7; D is ambiguous. Per germline, CDR1 MGHRA and CDR2 YSYEKL. Deletions cut 1 base from V and 2 bases from J, with 9 bases between. The CDR3 runs 14 residues. The CDR3 is CASSQGPDTYEQYF. As DNA, the CDR3 is TGCGCCAGCAGCCAAGGTCCTGATACCTACGAGCAGTACTTC.

The chain recombines TRBV6-2 or TRBV6-3 with TRBJ1-2; D gene ambiguous. Germline assignment: CDR1 MNHEY and CDR2 SVGEGT. V lost 6 bases to trimming and J lost 1 base, with 9 bases between them. The CDR3 runs to 13 residues. The CDR3 DNA sequence: TGTGCCAGCAGATTAACAGTTAACTATGGCTACACCTTC. Translated, it gives CASRLTVNYGYTF.

In this sample, this clonotype turned up a few times. The chain combines TRBV5-1 with TRBJ2-7; no reliable D call. V shed 1 base and J shed 4 bases, with 12 bases lying between them. Germline-derived CDR1 and CDR2 are SGHRS and YFSETQ. There are 14 residues in the CDR3. As DNA, the CDR3 is TGCGCCAGCAGCTTGAATATCGACCGGTACGAGCAGTACTTC. Translating it yields CASSLNIDRYEQYF.

The rearrangement links TRBV5-1 to TRBJ2-3; 13 nucleotides match TRBD2. Trimming took 1 base from V and 0 from J; bases not matched to a gene: 5. Germline CDR1 is SGHRS and CDR2 is YFSETQ. The CDR3 totals 18 residues. CDR3 in DNA: TGCGCCAGCAGCTTGTTACTAGCGGGAGGGCTAAGCACAGATACGCAGTATTTT. Translated, it gives CASSLLLAGGLSTDTQYF.

The chain has TRBV7-8 and TRBJ2-3; no clear D gene. The V gene's germline CDR1 is SGHVS and CDR2 FQNEAQ. This CDR3 comprises 14 residues. Trimming removed 1 base at V and 6 bases at J, with 11 bases between. The CDR3 sequence: CASSLVRLRDTQYF. CDR3 DNA sequence: TGTGCCAGCAGCTTAGTCCGGCTTAGGGATACGCAGTATTTT.

This clonotype was picked up a small number of times. This rearrangement joins TRBV7-2 to TRBJ1-5, with D hard to call. The V end lost 5 bases, the J end lost 6 bases, and 11 bases lay between the germline ends. Germline V gene sequence: CDR1 SGHTA, CDR2 FQGNSA. The CDR3 spans 13 residues. The CDR3 region has the DNA TGTGCCAGCAGCCCGGAGAACAGTCAGCCCCAGCATTTT. It translates to CASSPENSQPQHF.

This clonotype was seen more than once but under ten times. DNA of the CDR3: TGTGCCAGCAGTGTAACCGAGACCCAGTACTTC. The encoded protein is CASSVTETQYF. The chain combines TRBV2 with TRBJ2-5; D gene unclear. This CDR3 has 11 amino acids. V was shortened by 4 bases and J by 5 bases, with 5 bases between the two germline ends. Per the germline V gene, CDR1 is SNHLY and CDR2 is FYNNEI.

The chain has TRBV15 and TRBJ1-5; a possible D gene is TRBD1 (6 bases). Trimming took 8 bases from V and 6 from J, leaving 14 bases between them. Germline CDR1 LNHNV, CDR2 YYDKDF (reference sequence). The CDR3 has 13 amino acids. The CDR3 sequence is CATAGGGGQPQHF. CDR3 nucleotide sequence: TGTGCCACCGCGGGGGGCGGGGGTCAGCCCCAGCATTTT.

This sequence joins TRBV29-1 and TRBJ2-3; 8 positions match TRBD2. The CDR3 loop spans 14 amino acids. The germline gives CDR1 SQVTM, CDR2 ANQGSEA. The V segment lost 7 bases and the J segment 5 bases; nucleotides outside the gene matches: 11. Written as DNA, the CDR3 is TGCAGCGCCGATCTCCCCGGGAGGGGAGATACGCAGTATTTT. Protein: CSADLPGRGDTQYF.

The chain couples TRBV7-9 to TRBJ2-5; 7 bases match TRBD1. The CDR3 sequence is 15 residues long. V dropped 1 base and J dropped 5; count of bases not matched to a gene: 7. Germline V gene data show CDR1 as SEHNR and CDR2 as FQNEAQ (reference sequence). In DNA, the CDR3 is TGTGCCAGCAGCTTAGTATACAGGGGCCCCGAGACCCAGTACTTC. As protein: CASSLVYRGPETQYF.

This rearrangement joins TRBV10-3 to TRBJ2-7; D may be TRBD1 or TRBD2 (5 bases each). This CDR3 region has 14 residues. The V gene's germline CDR1 is ENHRY and CDR2 SYGVKD. Between the trimmed V and J ends, which lost 3 bases and 5 bases, there was a span of 14 bases. This CDR3 is CAISEFQGSDEQYF. The CDR3 bases are TGTGCCATCAGTGAATTTCAGGGTAGCGACGAGCAGTACTTC.

This chain uses TRBV9 with TRBJ2-3, with TRBD2 identical over 7 bases. Germline V lookup: CDR1 SGDLS, CDR2 YYNGEE. After removal of 1 base from V and 6 bases from J, the junction contained 8 bases not matched to a gene. This CDR3 contains 15 residues. The CDR3 is CASSVSPGGSDTQYF. In DNA form, the CDR3 reads TGTGCCAGCAGCGTATCGCCGGGGGGATCGGATACGCAGTATTTT.

This clonotype was seen only a few times. The rearrangement joins TRBV3-1 to TRBJ2-1, with D possibly being TRBD1 or TRBD2 (5 bases each). Germline V lookup: CDR1 LGHDT, CDR2 YNNKEL (reference sequence). There are 12 residues in the CDR3. The V and J ends lost 4 bases and 9 bases respectively, with 10 bases between them. As DNA, the CDR3 is TGTGCCAGCAGCCTTGCCGGGACTGAGCAGTTCTTC. This codes for CASSLAGTEQFF.

The chain employs TRBV6-5 and TRBJ2-3; D may be TRBD2 (7 bases). The ends were cut back, 2 bases at V and 3 bases at J, with 18 bases in the middle. This CDR3 has 17 amino acids. Germline CDR1 is MNHEY and CDR2 is SVGAGI. The CDR3 region is CASSYRLTGRGTDTQYF. The CDR3 DNA sequence: TGTGCCAGCAGTTACCGACTTACAGGGCGGGGGACAGATACGCAGTATTTT.

The V gene is TRBV5-1, the J gene TRBJ2-1; 14 bases are a match to TRBD2. With 0 bases clipped from V and 8 bases from J, the junction kept 4 bases outside the gene matches. The CDR3 covers 16 residues. The V gene's germline CDR1 is SGHRS and CDR2 YFSETQ. The CDR3 region is CASSLGPGLAGDEQFF. DNA for the CDR3: TGCGCCAGCAGCTTGGGACCGGGACTAGCGGGAGATGAGCAGTTCTTC.